Listed below are T cell receptor beta chains from one sample, sequenced in a study of CD8+CD57+ T cells in acquired aplastic anemia. Each CDR3 protein gets one entry after TCRdb re-called the reads with MiXCR. In the table there are around 200,000 distinct CDR3 sequences, roughly 50% of which are singletons. The specimen was sorted CD4+, CD8+, or CD8+CD57+ T cells (not recorded which) from PBMCs. Receptors were obtained from a human donor with aplastic anemia. The CDR3 runs from the conserved cysteine through the conserved F or W. The D gene is left open where the match is weak. The listing skips clone size in some rows; elsewhere it reads once, few, many or a size class.

J gene	D gene	clone size	V gene	CDR3 protein	CDR3 DNA
TRBJ1-1	NA	NA	TRBV24-1	CATSDNYGGNEAFF	TGTGCCACCAGTGATAATTATGGGGGTAATGAAGCTTTCTTT
TRBJ2-7	NA	NA	TRBV20-1	CSARGQLDYEQYF	TGCAGTGCCAGAGGACAGTTGGACTACGAGCAGTACTTC
TRBJ1-1	NA	few	TRBV3-1	CASSQQGKNTEAFF	TGTGCCAGCAGCCAACAGGGAAAGAACACTGAAGCTTTCTTT
TRBJ2-7	TRBD1	NA	TRBV20-1	CSASGQGMTYEQYF	TGCAGTGCTAGCGGACAGGGGATGACCTACGAGCAGTACTTC
TRBJ1-2	NA	NA	TRBV20-1	CSAAAGGGYTF	TGCAGTGCCGCTGCGGGCGGGGGCTACACCTTC
TRBJ1-1	TRBD1	few	TRBV20-1	CSASNRQGGLNTEAFF	TGCAGTGCTAGCAATAGACAGGGGGGATTGAACACTGAAGCTTTCTTT
TRBJ1-5	NA	once	TRBV19	CASTELGGYSNQPQHF	TGTGCCAGTACCGAACTTGGAGGGTATAGCAATCAGCCCCAGCATTTT
TRBJ2-7	NA	NA	TRBV20-1	CSLGEGYEQYF	TGCAGTCTAGGCGAGGGCTACGAGCAGTACTTC
TRBJ2-3	TRBD2	NA	TRBV7-2	CASSSGTSGGGGTDTQYF	TGTGCCAGCAGCTCCGGGACTAGCGGGGGGGGAGGCACAGATACGCAGTACTTT
TRBJ2-2	NA	many	TRBV20-1	CSARLPGTGNTGELFF	TGCAGTGCTAGATTACCCGGGACGGGGAACACCGGGGAGCTGTTTTTT
TRBJ2-7	TRBD1	NA	TRBV10-3	CASSYSRTGRYEQYF	TGTGCCAGCAGTTACTCGAGGACAGGGCGATACGAGCAGTACTTC
TRBJ2-6	NA	NA	TRBV7-3	CASIQGGGGRTEAF	TGTGCCAGCATCCAAGGGGGCGGGGGCCGGACTGAAGCTTTC
TRBJ1-1	TRBD1	once	TRBV10-3	CATDSGTGEYTEAFF	TGTGCCACCGATAGCGGGACAGGTGAATACACTGAAGCTTTCTTT
TRBJ2-1	TRBD1	many	TRBV10-3	CAISPGTGGHEQFF	TGTGCCATCAGCCCCGGGACAGGGGGCCATGAGCAGTTCTTC
TRBJ2-5	NA	NA	TRBV7-6	CASTRLNLDIGTQYF	TGTGCCAGCACCCGACTTAACCTGGACATCGGGACCCAGTACTTC
TRBJ2-7	NA	many	TRBV19	CASSIEAGPYEQYF	TGTGCCAGTAGTATTGAGGCCGGACCCTACGAGCAGTACTTC
TRBJ1-2	TRBD1	NA	TRBV9	CASSGGDRMNTGSGYGYTF	TGTGCCAGCAGCGGGGGGGACAGGATGAACACCGGGTCTGGCTATGGCTACACCTTC
TRBJ1-6	NA	NA	TRBV19	CASREGDSPLHF	TGTGCCAGTAGGGAGGGGGATTCACCCCTCCACTTT
TRBJ2-7	NA	many	TRBV12-3/TRBV12-4	CASRLAYEQYF	TGTGCCAGCAGGCTCGCCTACGAGCAGTACTTC
TRBJ1-1	NA	NA	TRBV20-1	CSARRRLRGHWSTEAFF	TGCAGTGCTAGAAGGAGGCTACGGGGACACTGGAGCACTGAAGCTTTCTTT
TRBJ2-7	TRBD1	once	TRBV7-2	CASSPGQATAYEQYF	TGTGCCAGCAGCCCCGGACAGGCGACCGCCTACGAGCAGTACTTC
TRBJ2-7	NA	NA	TRBV20-1	CSARDGRGEYF	TGCAGTGCTAGAGATGGGCGGGGAGAGTACTTC
TRBJ1-6	NA	NA	TRBV19	CAWSEARGNSPLHF	TGTGCCTGGAGTGAGGCCAGAGGAAATTCACCCCTCCACTTT
TRBJ2-7	TRBD1	few	TRBV15	CATSRGFRTGGTYEQYF	TGTGCCACCAGCAGAGGGTTTCGGACAGGGGGAACGTACGAGCAGTACTTC
TRBJ2-7	NA	NA	TRBV10-1	CASVVGGAEQYF	TGCGCCAGCGTGGTGGGGGGGGCGGAGCAGTACTTC
TRBJ2-7	TRBD1	many	TRBV12-3/TRBV12-4	CASSPRTGLREQYF	TGTGCCAGCAGTCCTCGGACAGGGCTGAGGGAGCAGTACTTC
TRBJ2-7	NA	many	TRBV15	CATSRDPIGEQYF	TGTGCCACCAGCAGAGATCCCATCGGCGAGCAGTACTTC
TRBJ1-1	NA	once	TRBV20-1	CSARVPVNTEAFF	TGCAGTGCTAGAGTTCCGGTGAACACTGAAGCTTTCTTT